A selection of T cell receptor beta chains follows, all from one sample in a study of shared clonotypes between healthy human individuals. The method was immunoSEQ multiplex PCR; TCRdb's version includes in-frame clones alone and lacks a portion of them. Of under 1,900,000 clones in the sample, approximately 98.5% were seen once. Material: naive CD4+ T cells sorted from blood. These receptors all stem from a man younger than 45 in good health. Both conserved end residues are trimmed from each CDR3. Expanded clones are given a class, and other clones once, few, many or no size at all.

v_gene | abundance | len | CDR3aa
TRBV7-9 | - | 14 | ASSLQGESSYNEQF
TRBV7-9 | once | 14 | ASSSALAATNEKLF
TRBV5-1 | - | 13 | ASSLGLGTYNEQF
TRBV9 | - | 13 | ASRATGVDTGELF
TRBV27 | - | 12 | ASSRWGEGYGYT
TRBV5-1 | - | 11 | ASSWDSKNIQY
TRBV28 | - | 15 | ASSLEAFGTGPNEQF
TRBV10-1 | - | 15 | ARGLAGGPRSYNEQF
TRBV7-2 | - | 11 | ASSFSFGGEQY
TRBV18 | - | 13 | ASSPQGTGSYEQY
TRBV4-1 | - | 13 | ASSLQGANTGELF